A single sample gave rise to the 32 T cell receptor beta chains below, sequenced in a study of vaccination effects on CD4 cells after COVID-19. TCRdb's copy holds only in-frame clones and misses some; the assay was immunoSEQ multiplex PCR. The data show about 53,000 clones, over 60% seen once. Their recognized antigens are unknown. It was after approximately 11 days of culture that CD4+ T cells were isolated. This specimen was CD4+ T cells from PBMCs cultured without peptide, taken before COVID-19 vaccination. All receptors come from a human donor who received a COVID-19 vaccine.

The rearrangement links TRBV14 to TRBJ1-4, with 8 nucleotides matching TRBD1. The CDR3 covers 16 residues. Per the germline V gene, CDR1 is SGHDN and CDR2 is FVKESK. V was clipped by 4 bases and J by 8 bases; unmatched bases: 12. CDR3 coding DNA: TGTGCCAGCAGCCTAACAGCCGGGACAGGAAGCGAAAAACTGTTTTTT. Amino acids: CASSLTAGTGSEKLFF.

The rearrangement joins TRBV20-1 to TRBJ1-5; TRBD1 is a possible D gene (5 bases). The germline gives CDR1 DFQATT, CDR2 SNEGSKA (reference sequence). Trimming took off 3 bases at V and 2 bases at J, with 14 bases between the two ends. This CDR3 region has 15 residues. CDR3 sequence reads: CSASWGGTGNQPQHF. The CDR3 region has the DNA TGCAGTGCTAGTTGGGGGGGGACGGGCAATCAGCCCCAGCATTTT.

The rearrangement uses TRBV6-5 and TRBJ1-2; D is undetermined. Trimming left V 4 bases short and J 4 bases short, with 16 bases between. Germline loops: CDR1 MNHEY, CDR2 SVGAGI. This CDR3 contains 15 residues. CDR3 bases: TGTGCCAGCAGTTTATACTGGACGGAGCTCTATGGCTACACCTTC. Protein product: CASSLYWTELYGYTF.

This clone appeared a single time. The chain recombines TRBV4-1 with TRBJ2-2, with 10 nucleotides matching TRBD1. Germline loops: CDR1 MGHRA, CDR2 YSYEKL. CDR3 size: 16 residues. Losses at the gene ends were 3 bases for V and 0 bases for J; bases not matched to a gene: 1. The CDR3 DNA is TGCGCCAGCAGCCAGGGACAGGGGCCGAACACCGGGGAGCTGTTTTTT. Encoded protein: CASSQGQGPNTGELFF.

The genes are TRBV7-3 and TRBJ2-5; D uncertain. CDR3 length: 15 amino acids. CDR1 is SGHTA, CDR2 FQGTGA, per germline. V lost 1 base to trimming and J lost 6 bases, with 15 bases between them. The CDR3 region has the DNA TGTGCCAGCAGCTTAAGACACGGAGATGGGCAGACCCAGTACTTC. Amino acid sequence: CASSLRHGDGQTQYF.

Only one count was recorded for this clone. The gene calls are TRBV6-2 or TRBV6-3 and TRBJ2-1; D is undetermined. Deletions cut 4 bases from V and 4 bases from J, with 2 bases between. Germline V gene sequence: CDR1 MNHEY, CDR2 SVGEGT. The CDR3 extends over 11 amino acids. The CDR3 is CASSFYNEQFF. The CDR3 DNA follows: TGTGCCAGCAGTTTTTACAATGAGCAGTTCTTC.

The chain carries TRBV5-1 and TRBJ1-5, with 7 bases aligning to TRBD1. The CDR3 runs 14 residues. CDR1 is SGHRS, CDR2 YFSETQ, per germline. V was clipped by 4 bases and J by 4 bases; unmatched bases: 5. CDR3: CASSTAGGNQPQHF. For the CDR3, the DNA is TGCGCCAGCAGCACGGCAGGGGGAAATCAGCCCCAGCATTTT.

In DNA, the CDR3 is TGCGCCAGCAGCTTTGACGGGAACTATGGCTACACCTTC. Its translation is CASSFDGNYGYTF. V usage is TRBV5-1 and J usage is TRBJ1-2, with unresolved D. From germline, CDR1 is SGHRS and CDR2 YFSETQ. The CDR3 runs to 13 residues. V gave up 2 bases and J gave up 2 bases, with 7 bases separating them.

The gene calls are TRBV5-1 and TRBJ2-2; either TRBD1 or TRBD2 may fit D (5 bases each). Germline values: CDR1 SGHRS, CDR2 YFSETQ. The CDR3 has 16 amino acids. Trimming left V 4 bases short and J 4 bases short, with 17 bases between. CDR3 sequence reads: CASSPRTPGTTGELFF. The DNA for the CDR3 is TGCGCCAGCAGCCCCAGGACACCAGGGACCACCGGGGAGCTGTTTTTT. The full variable domain, in which reference TRBV5-1 and TRBJ2-2 provide the parts outside the CDR3, is KAGVTQTPRYLIKTRGQQVTLSCSPISGHRSVSWYQQTPGQGLQFLFEYFSETQRNKGNFPGRFSGRQFSNSRSEMNVSTLELGDSALYLCASSPRTPGTTGELFFGEGSRLTVL.

The rearrangement links TRBV5-4 to TRBJ2-1; 11 bases are shared with TRBD2. CDR1 is SGHNT, CDR2 YYREEE, per germline (reference sequence). V lost 3 bases and J lost 7; bases outside the gene matches: 6. This CDR3 spans 15 amino acids. The CDR3 here is CASSSPSGGPNEQFF. Here the CDR3 DNA reads TGTGCCAGCAGCTCCCCTAGCGGGGGGCCAAATGAGCAGTTCTTC.

The chain employs TRBV6-6 and TRBJ1-1; 11 positions match TRBD1. The germline V gene has CDR1 MNHNY and CDR2 SVGAGI (reference sequence). V lost 2 bases, J lost 0 bases, and 2 bases stayed unmatched. There are 16 residues in the CDR3. The CDR3 protein is CASSYRTGGLNTEAFF. The CDR3 coding sequence is TGTGCCAGCAGTTACCGGACAGGGGGCTTGAACACTGAAGCTTTCTTT.

The chain couples TRBV5-1 to TRBJ2-1; 12 bases align to TRBD2. This CDR3 has 18 amino acids. CDR1 and CDR2 from the germline V gene are SGHRS and YFSETQ. The ends lost 3 bases at V and 0 bases at J; junction bases unmatched: 7. CDR3 residues: CASSSLLAGGSSYNEQFF. The CDR3 nucleotides read TGCGCCAGCAGCTCATTACTAGCGGGGGGCTCCTCCTACAATGAGCAGTTCTTC.

The gene calls are TRBV7-2 and TRBJ2-2; D is ambiguous. Germline CDR1 is SGHTA and CDR2 is FQGNSA. V lost 2 bases, J lost 1 base, and 8 bases lay in between. The CDR3 sequence is 15 residues long. As DNA, the CDR3 is TGTGCCAGCAGCTTACGTCTTGGGAACACCGGGGAGCTGTTTTTT. The encoded protein is CASSLRLGNTGELFF.

The chain is built from TRBV7-3 and TRBJ2-3; the D gene is possibly TRBD1 (5 bases). CDR1 and CDR2 from the germline V gene are SGHTA and FQGTGA. The V and J ends lost 4 bases and 4 bases respectively, with 15 bases between them. The CDR3 extends over 15 amino acids. The CDR3 loop is CASSSQGKFPDTQYF. The CDR3 DNA follows: TGTGCCAGCAGCTCCCAGGGCAAGTTCCCAGATACGCAGTATTTT.

The rearrangement uses TRBV24-1 and TRBJ1-2; a weak D match, TRBD1 (5 bases). The germline gives CDR1 KGHDR, CDR2 SFDVKD. V shed 4 bases and J shed 0 bases, with 5 bases lying between them. The CDR3 extends over 13 amino acids. Here the CDR3 reads CATSETANYGYTF. In DNA, the CDR3 is TGTGCCACCAGTGAGACAGCTAACTATGGCTACACCTTC.

The chain carries TRBV3-1 (or the pseudogene TRBV3-2) and TRBJ1-2; a weak D match, TRBD1 (5 bases). CDR1 LGHDT and CDR2 YNNKEL come from the germline V gene (reference sequence). V was trimmed by 10 bases and J by 8 bases, leaving 26 bases between them. The CDR3 is 15 residues long. The chain's CDR3 is CATRVGSGNLEGYTF. The CDR3 bases are TGTGCCACCAGGGTCGGGTCAGGAAATCTAGAAGGCTACACCTTC.

V and J are TRBV9 and TRBJ2-5; TRBD2 might be the D (7 bases). Per the germline V gene, CDR1 is SGDLS and CDR2 is YYNGEE. This CDR3 spans 14 amino acids. The V end was cut by 1 base, the J end by 5 bases, with 12 bases between. DNA of the CDR3: TGTGCCAGCAGCGTAACCGGGGGGCGCGAGACCCAGTACTTC. As protein: CASSVTGGRETQYF.

The chain is built from TRBV5-1 and TRBJ2-1; TRBD2 aligns across 13 bases. Germline V gives CDR1 SGHRS, CDR2 YFSETQ. Unmatched junction bases numbered 3, after V lost 0 bases and J lost 3 bases. The length of the CDR3 is 17 residues. The DNA for the CDR3 is TGCGCCAGCAGCTTGGTACTAGCGGGGGGGGACTACAATGAGCAGTTCTTC. Translation gives CASSLVLAGGDYNEQFF.

This clone was counted only a few times. The gene calls are TRBV19 and TRBJ2-5; D possibly corresponds to TRBD2 (6 bases). CDR3 length equals 16 residues. Trimming took 3 bases from V and 0 from J, leaving 14 bases between them. Germline CDR1 and CDR2: LNHDA and SQIVND (reference sequence). CDR3 in DNA: TGTGCCAGTAGTATTCAAGGCGGGGAGGACCAAGAGACCCAGTACTTC. Protein sequence: CASSIQGGEDQETQYF. Variable domain in full (rest from reference TRBV19 and TRBJ2-5): DGGITQSPKYLFRKEGQNVTLSCEQNLNHDAMYWYRQDPGQGLRLIYYSQIVNDFQKGDIAEGYSVSREKKESFPLTVTSAQKNPTAFYLCASSIQGGEDQETQYFGPGTRLLVL.

A few counts support this clone. The J gene is TRBJ1-1, the V gene TRBV6-6, with D hard to call. V was cut by 2 bases and J by 6 bases, with 10 bases left in between. Germline V lookup: CDR1 MNHNY, CDR2 SVGAGI (reference sequence). CDR3 length: 13 amino acids. The CDR3 bases are TGTGCCAGCAGTTACAACAGTAAGGCTGAAGCTTTCTTT. Its translation: CASSYNSKAEAFF.

The chain is built from TRBV15 and TRBJ1-1, with D unclear. CDR1 LNHNV and CDR2 YYDKDF come from the germline V gene (reference sequence). V was shortened by 0 bases and J by 0 bases, with 5 bases between the two germline ends. There are 14 residues in the CDR3. The CDR3 DNA is TGTGCCACCAGCAGAGATCGCATGAACACTGAAGCTTTCTTT. This encodes CATSRDRMNTEAFF.

V and J are TRBV7-3 and TRBJ2-3, with 11 bases aligning to TRBD2. Germline CDR1 SGHTA, CDR2 FQGTGA. CDR3 length equals 16 residues. With 2 bases clipped from V and 3 bases from J, the junction kept 4 bases outside the gene matches. CDR3 sequence: CASSLQASGGTDTQYF. CDR3 nucleotides: TGTGCCAGCAGCTTACAGGCTAGCGGGGGGACAGATACGCAGTATTTT.

This chain connects TRBV5-6 to TRBJ2-3, with TRBD2 as a possible D gene (6 bases). This CDR3 has 15 residues. The V gene's germline CDR1 is SGHDT and CDR2 YYEEEE. The V end was cut by 0 bases, the J end by 1 base, with 9 bases between. The CDR3 region is CASSLVGEGTDTQYF. The CDR3 DNA sequence: TGTGCCAGCAGCTTGGTCGGGGAGGGCACAGATACGCAGTATTTT.

This sequence joins TRBV21-1 and TRBJ2-5. TRBV21-1 is a listed pseudogene. The CDR3 is 12 residues long. The CDR3 nucleotides read TGTGCCAGCAGCAAAGCGACGGAGACCCAGTACTTC. Translating gives CASSKATETQYF.

This chain joins TRBV7-2 and TRBJ1-1, with D perhaps matching TRBD1 (5 bases). The CDR3 loop spans 15 amino acids. Trimming pared 0 bases from V and 0 bases from J, leaving 8 bases between. Per the germline V gene, CDR1 is SGHTA and CDR2 is FQGNSA. In DNA, the CDR3 is TGTGCCAGCAGCTTAGCCCTGACAGTGAACACTGAAGCTTTCTTT. Its translation: CASSLALTVNTEAFF.

The chain combines TRBV14 with TRBJ1-6; D remains ambiguous. From germline, CDR1 is SGHDN and CDR2 FVKESK. Trimming took off 4 bases at V and 6 bases at J, with 10 bases between the two ends. There are 14 residues in the CDR3. CDR3 amino acids: CASSRQQFNSPLHF. For the CDR3, the DNA is TGTGCCAGCAGCCGGCAGCAGTTTAATTCACCCCTCCACTTT.

The CDR3 DNA reads as TGTGCTAGTGGTTTGTTGGGGGGCGGTAATGAAAAACTGTTTTTT. Translation gives CASGLLGGGNEKLFF. This chain links TRBV12-5 with TRBJ1-4; D may be TRBD1 (6 bases). This CDR3 region has 15 residues. The V gene lost 2 bases and the J gene lost 4 bases, with 11 bases spanning the gap. Per the germline V gene, CDR1 is LGHNT and CDR2 is FRNRAP.

The chain links TRBV27 to TRBJ2-5; weak D call: TRBD1 (6 bases). V lost 5 bases and J lost 2, with 12 bases in between. The CDR3 is made up of 14 amino acids. Germline assignment: CDR1 MNHEY and CDR2 SMNVEV (reference sequence). The CDR3: CASSSDRLQETQYF. CDR3 sequence (DNA): TGTGCCAGCAGTAGCGACAGGCTTCAAGAGACCCAGTACTTC.

The chain recombines TRBV5-1 with TRBJ2-2; possibly TRBD2 for D (5 bases). V lost 2 bases and J 5 bases, leaving 22 bases between the germline ends. The CDR3 is made up of 18 amino acids. Germline CDR1 is SGHRS and CDR2 is YFSETQ. The CDR3: CASSLPAMKIRGTGELFF. The CDR3 bases are TGCGCCAGCAGCTTACCCGCAATGAAGATTCGCGGGACCGGGGAGCTGTTTTTT.

J is TRBJ2-2 and V is TRBV10-2; no clear D. Germline lookup yields CDR1 WSHSY and CDR2 SAAADI. The CDR3 has 12 residues. The V end was cut by 6 bases, the J end by 3 bases, with 5 bases between. CDR3 region: CASSGDTGELFF. In DNA, the CDR3 is TGCGCCAGCAGCGGAGACACCGGGGAGCTGTTTTTT.

The chain recombines TRBV18 with TRBJ2-5; D unresolved. This CDR3 has 16 residues. Germline loops: CDR1 KGHSH, CDR2 LQKENI. V was cut by 3 bases and J by 4 bases, with 18 bases left in between. The DNA for the CDR3 is TGTGCCAGCTCACCCAGACCGGGCCCATCCGGAGAGACCCAGTACTTC. As protein: CASSPRPGPSGETQYF. Using reference TRBV18 and TRBJ2-5 for the parts outside the CDR3, the full variable domain is NAGVMQNPRHLVRRRGQEARLRCSPMKGHSHVYWYRQLPEEGLKFMVYLQKENIIDESGMPKERFSAEFPKEGPSILRIQQVVRGDSAAYFCASSPRPGPSGETQYFGPGTRLLVL.

This chain joins TRBV7-3 and TRBJ2-1, with 9 bases fitting TRBD2. CDR1 is SGHTA and CDR2 is FQGTGA in the germline V gene. After removal of 3 bases from V and 8 bases from J, the junction contained 8 bases not matched to a gene. The CDR3 covers 15 residues. In nucleotides, the CDR3 is TGTGCCAGCAGCTTCTCTAGCGGGATGGGGGATGAGCAGTTCTTC. As protein: CASSFSSGMGDEQFF.